Below, 20 T cell receptor beta chains from the same sample are listed, as sequenced in a study of blood T cell repertoires in COVID-19. Sequencing used immunoSEQ multiplex PCR; TCRdb keeps in-frame clones, though not all of them. The table lists 200,000 to 300,000 clones, 83% of them singletons. Material: peripheral blood. Receptors were obtained from a human donor in a cohort sampled during active COVID-19.

This clone appeared a few times. The chain employs TRBV29-1 and TRBJ2-3; D remains unclear. In germline, CDR1 is SQVTM, CDR2 ANQGSEA. The germline V and J ends were trimmed by 5 bases and 2 bases, with 5 bases remaining between them. This CDR3 contains 11 residues. The CDR3 nucleotides are TGCAGCGTTCTTTTCACAGATACGCAGTATTTT. Protein sequence: CSVLFTDTQYF.

The genes are TRBV3-1 (or the pseudogene TRBV3-2) and TRBJ1-3; a weak D match, TRBD1 (6 bases). The germline V gene has CDR1 LGHDT and CDR2 YNNKEL (reference sequence). Between the trimmed V and J ends, which lost 0 bases and 3 bases, there was a span of 15 bases. This CDR3 contains 17 residues. This CDR3 is CASSQDIGQYNGNTIYF. CDR3 DNA: TGTGCCAGCAGCCAAGATATCGGACAGTACAATGGAAACACCATATATTTT.

J is TRBJ2-7 and V is TRBV5-1; TRBD2 matches 8 bases. Germline CDR1 is SGHRS and CDR2 is YFSETQ. CDR3 length equals 16 residues. V lost 1 base and J lost 4; bases outside the gene matches: 10. The CDR3 loop reads CASSLIGGAGVYEQYF. In nucleotides, the CDR3 is TGCGCCAGCAGCTTGATAGGAGGAGCGGGAGTATACGAGCAGTACTTC.

The V gene is TRBV4-1, the J gene TRBJ1-2; D gene ambiguous. The CDR3 runs 11 residues. Per germline, CDR1 MGHRA and CDR2 YSYEKL. Between the trimmed V and J ends, which lost 0 bases and 9 bases, there was a span of 5 bases. The CDR3 reads CASSQESSYTF. The CDR3 DNA reads TGCGCCAGCAGCCAAGAGAGTAGCTACACCTTC.

This clone was observed at least ten times. The chain uses TRBV27 and TRBJ1-1; no firm D call. Germline-derived CDR1 and CDR2 are MNHEY and SMNVEV (reference sequence). This CDR3 contains 14 residues. V was shortened by 4 bases and J by 4 bases, with 13 bases between the two germline ends. The CDR3 reads CASSSPGRLTEAFF. CDR3 DNA sequence: TGTGCCAGCAGTTCCCCGGGGAGACTCACTGAAGCTTTCTTT.

This chain joins TRBV18 and TRBJ1-5; D possibly corresponds to TRBD1 (6 bases). Germline CDR1 is KGHSH and CDR2 is LQKENI. The CDR3 spans 17 residues. V lost 2 bases, J lost 10 bases, and 24 bases lay in between. The CDR3 region is CASSPLRRTDLSLPQHF. CDR3 sequence (DNA): TGTGCCAGCTCACCATTACGCCGGACAGATCTTTCTTTACCCCAGCATTTT.

This sequence joins TRBV7-2 and TRBJ1-2, with a weak D call TRBD1 (5 bases). Germline lookup yields CDR1 SGHTA and CDR2 FQGNSA. The CDR3 runs 14 residues. The germline V and J ends were trimmed by 0 bases and 4 bases, with 9 bases remaining between them. CDR3: CASSLAGAGYGYTF. In DNA form, the CDR3 reads TGTGCCAGCAGCTTAGCTGGGGCCGGCTATGGCTACACCTTC.

V is TRBV18 and J is TRBJ2-1; 9 bases are a match to TRBD1. Germline V gives CDR1 KGHSH, CDR2 LQKENI. The J segment lost 9 bases and the V segment lost 2 bases, leaving 5 bases of the junction unmatched. The CDR3 sequence is 14 residues long. The DNA of the CDR3 is TGTGCCAGCTCACCAGCACAGGGGGCTAGTGAGCAGTTCTTC. It translates to CASSPAQGASEQFF.

This chain joins TRBV7-5 and TRBJ2-3; whether TRBD2, the table's D call, matches the DNA was not checked. TRBV7-5 is assigned pseudogene status. This CDR3 region has 10 residues. The CDR3 loop is CASNTDTQYF. The CDR3 nucleotides read TGTGCCAGTAACACAGATACGCAGTATTTT.

This chain connects TRBV15 to TRBJ2-1; D might be TRBD2 (5 bases). V dropped 3 bases and J dropped 5 bases, with 23 bases sitting between them. The germline gives CDR1 LNHNV, CDR2 YYDKDF (reference sequence). CDR3 length: 18 amino acids. The CDR3 reads CATSRMSASPQSNNEQFF. CDR3 DNA sequence: TGTGCCACCAGCAGGATGTCGGCTAGCCCCCAGTCTAACAATGAGCAGTTCTTC. Supplemented by reference TRBV15 and TRBJ2-1, the full variable domain reads DAMVIQNPRYQVTQFGKPVTLSCSQTLNHNVMYWYQQKSSQAPKLLFHYYDKDFNNEADTPDNFQSRRPNTSFCFLDIRSPGLGDTAMYLCATSRMSASPQSNNEQFFGPGTRLTVL.

V gene TRBV5-4 combines with J gene TRBJ2-1, with 9 bases fitting TRBD1. Germline assignment: CDR1 SGHNT and CDR2 YYREEE (reference sequence). After removal of 4 bases from V and 10 bases from J, the junction contained 9 bases not matched to a gene. This CDR3 is 14 amino acids long. As DNA, the CDR3 is TGTGCCAGCAGCCCGGGACAGGGATCAGGGGAGCAGTTCTTC. Translating gives CASSPGQGSGEQFF.

This chain uses TRBV10-3 with TRBJ1-2; 9 bases are a match to TRBD1. The ends lost 6 bases at V and 2 bases at J; junction bases unmatched: 7. The CDR3 covers 15 residues. Looked up from germline, CDR1 is ENHRY and CDR2 is SYGVKD. DNA of the CDR3: TGTGCCATCAGACAGGACAGGGGAAGCAACTATGGCTACACCTTC. Translating gives CAIRQDRGSNYGYTF.

In its sample, this clone was seen once. The chain combines TRBV9 with TRBJ2-7; 8 nucleotides agree with TRBD1. V was pared by 0 bases and J by 4 bases, with 9 bases of the junction left unmatched. Germline V gene lookup returns CDR1 SGDLS and CDR2 YYNGEE. The CDR3 extends over 16 amino acids. CDR3 nucleotide sequence: TGTGCCAGCAGCGTAGCTGGGACAGGTGGGAAGTACGAGCAGTACTTC. It encodes CASSVAGTGGKYEQYF.

The V and J genes are TRBV7-6 and TRBJ2-7, with 9 bases fitting TRBD1. The CDR3 length is 14 residues. V lost 5 bases, J lost 7 bases, and 9 bases stayed unmatched. Germline V gene sequence: CDR1 SGHVS, CDR2 FNYEAQ. CDR3 sequence reads: CASSPYRGLGEQYF. For the CDR3, the DNA is TGTGCCAGCAGCCCTTACAGGGGGCTTGGGGAGCAGTACTTC.

The chain couples TRBV30 to TRBJ1-2; 10 nucleotides agree with TRBD1. Losses at the gene ends were 4 bases for V and 5 bases for J; bases not matched to a gene: 7. CDR1 is GTSNPN, CDR2 SVGIG, per germline (reference sequence). The CDR3 has 14 amino acids. CDR3 in DNA: TGTGCCTGGATCCCACCGGGACAGGGGTATGGCTACACCTTC. Its protein product is CAWIPPGQGYGYTF.

This clone was detected only a few times. This chain uses TRBV3-1 (or the pseudogene TRBV3-2) with TRBJ1-4, with D possibly TRBD1 on 5 matching bases. Germline loops: CDR1 LGHDT, CDR2 YNNKEL (reference sequence). The CDR3 sequence is 14 residues long. Trimming left V 4 bases short and J 4 bases short, with 10 bases between. The chain's CDR3 is CASSRNRFNEKLFF. For the CDR3, the DNA is TGTGCCAGCAGCCGAAACAGGTTTAATGAAAAACTGTTTTTT.

The chain employs TRBV5-6 and TRBJ2-7; a weak D match, TRBD2 (6 bases). Trimming cost V 1 base and J 1 base, with 9 bases left between them. Germline CDR1 SGHDT, CDR2 YYEEEE. The CDR3 contains 14 residues. CDR3 region: CASSLLASSYEQYF. The CDR3 coding sequence is TGTGCCAGCAGCTTGCTAGCGTCGTCCTACGAGCAGTACTTC.

The gene calls are TRBV10-2 and TRBJ2-3; D is perhaps TRBD1 (5 bases). The germline CDR1 and CDR2 sequences are WSHSY and SAAADI. The CDR3 totals 12 residues. V lost 6 bases to trimming and J lost 3 bases, with 7 bases between them. CDR3: CASRYRTDTQYF. The CDR3 region has the DNA TGCGCCAGCAGGTACAGGACAGATACGCAGTATTTT.

The J gene is TRBJ1-5, the V gene TRBV28, with TRBD1 as a possible D gene (5 bases). The V gene lost 4 bases and the J gene lost 8 bases, with 12 bases spanning the gap. The CDR3 extends over 13 amino acids. Germline V lookup: CDR1 MDHEN, CDR2 SYDVKM. CDR3 in DNA: TGTGCCAGCAGTTCCGGGGGGGTAGAGCCCCAGCATTTT. This codes for CASSSGGVEPQHF. Full variable domain (outside the CDR3, taken from reference TRBV28 and TRBJ1-5): DVKVTQSSRYLVKRTGEKVFLECVQDMDHENMFWYRQDPGLGLRLIYFSYDVKMKEKGDIPEGYSVSREKKERFSLILESASTNQTSMYLCASSSGGVEPQHFGDGTRLSIL.

This clone was observed a single time. Here the CDR3 DNA reads TGTGCCAGCCATAAAGCGTCCACCGGGGAGCTGTTTTTT. Its protein is CASHKASTGELFF. The genes are TRBV12-3 or TRBV12-4 and TRBJ2-2; no clear D gene. The CDR3 spans 13 residues. V lost 8 bases and J lost 4, with 11 bases in between.